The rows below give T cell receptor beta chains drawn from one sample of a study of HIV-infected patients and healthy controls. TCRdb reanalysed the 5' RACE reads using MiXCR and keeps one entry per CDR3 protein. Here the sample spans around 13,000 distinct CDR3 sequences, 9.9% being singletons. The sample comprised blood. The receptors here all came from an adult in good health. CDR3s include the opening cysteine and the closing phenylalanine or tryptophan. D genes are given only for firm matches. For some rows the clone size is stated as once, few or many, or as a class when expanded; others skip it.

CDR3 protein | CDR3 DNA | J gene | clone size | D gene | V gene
CASSYGLYEQFF | TGTGCCAGCAGTTACGGGCTTTATGAGCAGTTCTTC | TRBJ2-1 | medium-sized | . | TRBV6-2/TRBV6-3
CASSLSLGLAKNIQYF | TGTGCCAGCAGCCTTTCCCTGGGACTAGCCAAAAACATTCAGTACTTC | TRBJ2-4 | . | . | TRBV11-3
CASSLGGLAGALQQFF | TGTGCCAGCAGCTTAGGTGGACTAGCGGGAGCCCTACAGCAGTTCTTC | TRBJ2-1 | many | TRBD2 | TRBV7-9
CSPSGSGVFSDTQYF | TGCAGTCCAAGCGGGAGTGGGGTTTTCTCAGATACGCAGTATTTT | TRBJ2-3 | medium-sized | TRBD2 | TRBV20-1
CASSYSASGGADTQYF | TGTGCCAGCAGTTACTCGGCTAGCGGGGGGGCTGATACGCAGTATTTT | TRBJ2-3 | many | TRBD2 | TRBV6-5
CAGQGQETQYF | TGTGCCGGGCAGGGTCAAGAGACCCAGTACTTC | TRBJ2-5 | . | . | TRBV6-5
CASSFTGGPTDTQYF | TGTGCCAGCAGCTTTACCGGCGGGCCAACAGATACGCAGTATTTT | TRBJ2-3 | many | . | TRBV7-2
CASSQGTAQAFF | TGCGCCAGCAGCCAAGGGACTGCTCAAGCTTTCTTT | TRBJ1-1 | . | . | TRBV4-1
CASSATGRAGETQYF | TGTGCCAGCAGCGCAACGGGGAGGGCTGGGGAGACCCAGTACTTC | TRBJ2-5 | . | TRBD2 | TRBV7-9
CSARDQATGGFFSYEQYF | TGCAGTGCTAGAGATCAGGCGACAGGAGGATTCTTCTCCTACGAGCAGTACTTC | TRBJ2-7 | many | . | TRBV20-1
CASSQDNEQFF | TGCGCCAGCAGCCAGGACAATGAGCAGTTCTTC | TRBJ2-1 | medium-sized | . | TRBV5-1
CSVRARLNTEAFF | TGCAGTGTCAGGGCCAGGTTGAACACTGAAGCTTTCTTT | TRBJ1-1 | few | . | TRBV20-1
CASSPQGVPFRYF | TGTGCCAGCTCACCCCAGGGCGTCCCCTTCAGGTACTTC | TRBJ2-7 | few | . | TRBV18
CASSFGTVGSPLHF | TGTGCCAGCAGTTTCGGGACAGTCGGCTCACCCCTCCACTTT | TRBJ1-6 | many | TRBD1 | TRBV5-6
CASSPAGATNEKLFF | TGTGCCAGCAGTCCGGCCGGGGCAACTAATGAAAAACTGTTTTTT | TRBJ1-4 | many | . | TRBV28